Listed below are T cell receptor beta chains from one sample, sequenced in a study of blood T cell repertoires in COVID-19. This table comes from immunoSEQ multiplex PCR, and its TCRdb copy is limited to in-frame clones, with some not included. The table lists about 85,000 clones, around four fifths of them singletons. The sequenced sample was peripheral blood. These receptors all come from a man aged 65 to 85 with acute or convalescent COVID-19. Both conserved end residues are part of each CDR3. Fields, in order: V gene, CDR3 protein.

TRBV5-6,CASSQGLAGELFF
TRBV18,CASSPPREADTQYF
TRBV28,CASSLGTGWDTEAFF
TRBV7-8,CASSLEGLAGGLDQETQYF
TRBV5-1,CASSFEGSTDTQYF
TRBV4-1,CASSRDGQGIYGYTF
TRBV14,CASSQLAGGGWETQYF
TRBV30,CAWTREWEAYEQYF
TRBV7-2,CASSLGGGPEPQHF
TRBV7-9,CASSLKWDRNTEAFF
TRBV2,CASKVAADVNEQFF
TRBV11-2,CASSSLQGTIPYGYTF
TRBV3-1/TRBV3-2,CASSHAGPGIYF
TRBV3-1/TRBV3-2,CASSLRGPSNEKLFF
TRBV5-1,CASSYRTSGGSGELFF
TRBV19,CASTWQGGNQPQHF
TRBV6-5,CASTASGDYEQYF
TRBV19,CASSISRAGANVLTF
TRBV3-1/TRBV3-2,CASSLYRTSGVPDTQYF
TRBV13,CASRAGQGYEGDTQYF
TRBV5-6,CASSKTGVSQPQHF
TRBV28,CASSTGLTDTQYF
TRBV2,CASSANWYEQYF
TRBV2,CASSPPAYEQYF
TRBV19,CASSIRIYRVNQPQHF
TRBV24-1,CATHGHSKVGYTF
TRBV5-1,CASSNPGSGYTF
TRBV30,CAWSVGGQIPAEAFF
TRBV7-8,CASSSRGGKGSYNEQFF
TRBV15,CATSSRLGGDIQYF
TRBV18,CASSQDRYNQPQHF
TRBV5-5,CASSKGLADQETQYF
TRBV21-1,CASSKALHTGATYEQYF
TRBV7-6,CASSLGRGTGGSTDTQYF
TRBV2,CASSLPKRGGLDSDTQYF
TRBV6-5,CASSPGLREDTQYF
TRBV10-2,CASSEQGATEAFF
TRBV4-1,CASSQGGGMNTEAFF
TRBV28,CASSPTDTYEQYF
TRBV4-1,CASSQPFGEQFF
TRBV4-2,CASSQDRGQNSGANVLTF
TRBV7-2,CASSSRTSGGRGDTQYF
TRBV21-1,CASSKRGQGNDTQYF
TRBV7-2,CASSPGPRGLAGFTGELFF
TRBV5-5,CASRLAGDSYNEQFF
TRBV6-1,CASSETGAVSYNEQFF
TRBV6-5,CASSYDSGGTQPQHF
TRBV6-6,CASTDLTANYGYTF
TRBV19,CASSTGFSGNTIYF
TRBV30,CAWRARGGLGPQHF
TRBV5-6,CASSLGAVNEKLFF